The clone carrying this T cell receptor beta chain came up many times. Its matching antigen is unknown. This specimen comes from a study of metastatic and nonmetastatic thyroid tumors. About the study: Across peripheral blood and tumor or nodule tissue samples taken from malignant and benign thyroid patients, the repertoires were compared with one another.

Authors' data handling: A papillary thyroid cancer distant-metastasis classifier was built from CDR3 differences across clinicopathological groups. TCRdb re-called the PCR reads via MiXCR. The V and J calls reflect TCRdb's pipeline rather than the authors' work. The profile covers about 49,000 clones, with approximately 20% appearing a single time and 4% to 5% taken by the ten largest. General study results and limits: It was reported that TCR beta diversity was significantly higher in malignant thyroid tumors than benign nodules, in blood and tumor.

V shed 6 bases, J shed 5 bases, and the junction held 7 bases outside the gene matches. The CDR3 length is 14 residues. Germline V gives CDR1 DFQATT, CDR2 SNEGSKA (reference sequence). Thyroid surgery was preceded by no treatment in any patient. This clonotype was obtained from a female donor with papillary thyroid cancer or a benign thyroid nodule (not recorded which). Some clones in this sample may be carry-over from other donors' samples. Material: blood. The gene calls are TRBV20-1 and TRBJ2-1; 10 bases match TRBD2. This CDR3 reads CSATGLAANNEQFF. CDR3 nucleotide sequence: TGCAGTGCCACTGGACTAGCGGCGAACAATGAGCAGTTCTTC.